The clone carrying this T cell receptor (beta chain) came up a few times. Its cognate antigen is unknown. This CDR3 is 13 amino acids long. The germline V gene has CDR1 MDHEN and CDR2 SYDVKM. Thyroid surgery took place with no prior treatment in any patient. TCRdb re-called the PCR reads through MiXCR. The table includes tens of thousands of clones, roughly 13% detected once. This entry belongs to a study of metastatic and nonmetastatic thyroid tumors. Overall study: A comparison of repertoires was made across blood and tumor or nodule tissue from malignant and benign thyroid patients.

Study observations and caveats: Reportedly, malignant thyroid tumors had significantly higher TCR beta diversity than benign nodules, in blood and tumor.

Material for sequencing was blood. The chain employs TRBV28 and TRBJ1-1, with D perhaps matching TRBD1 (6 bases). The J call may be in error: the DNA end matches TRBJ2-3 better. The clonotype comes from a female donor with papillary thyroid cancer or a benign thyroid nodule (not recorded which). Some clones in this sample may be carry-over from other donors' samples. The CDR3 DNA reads TGTGCCAGCAGTCCAAACAGGGTACGGGAGCAGTATTTT. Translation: CASSPNRVREQYF.